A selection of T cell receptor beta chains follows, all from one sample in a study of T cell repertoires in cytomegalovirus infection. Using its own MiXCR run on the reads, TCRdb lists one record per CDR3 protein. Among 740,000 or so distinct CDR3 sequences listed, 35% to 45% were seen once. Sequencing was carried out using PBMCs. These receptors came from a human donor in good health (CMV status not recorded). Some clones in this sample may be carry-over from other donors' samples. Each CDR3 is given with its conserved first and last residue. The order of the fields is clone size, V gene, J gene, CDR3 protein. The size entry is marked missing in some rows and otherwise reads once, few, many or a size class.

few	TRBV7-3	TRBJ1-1	CASSLETGRTEAFF
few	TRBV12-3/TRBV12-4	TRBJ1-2	CASTPIGQGPRQGYTF
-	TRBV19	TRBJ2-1	CASSILAGGLSSYNEQFF
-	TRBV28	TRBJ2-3	CASSLTWDTQYF
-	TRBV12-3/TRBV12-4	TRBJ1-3	CANGIGGLSGNTIYF
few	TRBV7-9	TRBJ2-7	CASSLGRRNQGSYEQYF
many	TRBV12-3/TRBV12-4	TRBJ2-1	CASSPGLAVHNEQFF
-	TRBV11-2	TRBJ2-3	CASRPDGAGTDTQYF
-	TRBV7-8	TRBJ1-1	CASSSSSRAPDTEAFF
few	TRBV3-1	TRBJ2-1	CASSAPPGTSKDNEQFF
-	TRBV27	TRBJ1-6	CASSTWTEPYSPLHF
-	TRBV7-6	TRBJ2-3	CASSPYRVDTQYF
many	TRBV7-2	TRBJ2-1	CASSRNSGTPRPNEQFF
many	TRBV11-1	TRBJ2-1	CASSSDRDNEQFF
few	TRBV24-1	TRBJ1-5	CATSSRANQPQHF
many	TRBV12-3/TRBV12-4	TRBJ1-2	CASSPNYGYTF
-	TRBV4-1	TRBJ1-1	CASSPGGGDTEAFF
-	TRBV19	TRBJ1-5	CASSMGQANQPQHF
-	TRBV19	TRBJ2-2	CASINDRPNTGELFF
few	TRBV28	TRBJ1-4	CASSFIGALTNEKLFF
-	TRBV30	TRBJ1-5	CAWRSQANNQPQHF
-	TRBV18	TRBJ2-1	CASSPGGGEGLYLYNEQFF
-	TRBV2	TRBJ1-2	CASSDLYSGENYGYTF
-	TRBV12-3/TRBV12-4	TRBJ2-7	CASSAQDRGSYEQYF
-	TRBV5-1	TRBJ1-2	CASSYRDSDLSGYTF
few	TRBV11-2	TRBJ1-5	CASSLRAGQPQHF
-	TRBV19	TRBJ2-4	CASSDRLAKNIQYF
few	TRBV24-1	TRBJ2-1	CATSDFRDYDEQFF
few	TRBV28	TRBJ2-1	CASSLERLAGVHEQFF
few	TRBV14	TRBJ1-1	CASSRLDTLNTEAFF
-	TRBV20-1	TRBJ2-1	CSAGLGADDEQFF
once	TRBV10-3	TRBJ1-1	CAIIGAGSGTEAFF
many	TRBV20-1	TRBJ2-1	CSARFQAGLNNEQFF
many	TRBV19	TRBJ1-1	CASSISIEAFF
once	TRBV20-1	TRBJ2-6	CSARVRGAGANVLTF
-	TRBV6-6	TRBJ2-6	CASSPGTGISGANVLTF
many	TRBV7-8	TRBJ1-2	CASSPDPRVYGYTF
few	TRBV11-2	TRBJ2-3	CASTTSGSGTDTQYF
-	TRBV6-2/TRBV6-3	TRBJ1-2	CASSPLETRNGYTF
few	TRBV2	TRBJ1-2	CASREQWGGYTF
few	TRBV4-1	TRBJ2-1	CASSRAPDVAYNEQFF